The 27 T cell receptor beta chains in this list originate from one sample, sequenced in a study of Graves' ophthalmopathy and Graves' hyperthyroidism. RNA transcripts provided the template for amplifying TCR beta CDR3 regions. A first-round RT-PCR used HTBI primers, followed by a second-round multiplex PCR. TCRdb reanalysed the multiplex PCR reads using MiXCR and keeps one entry per CDR3 protein. The table includes around 1,200,000 distinct CDR3 sequences, less than 45% detected once. The material sequenced was peripheral blood or thyroid tissue (not recorded which). These receptors came from an adult man with Graves' hyperthyroidism.

Ten or more counts support this clonotype. This chain's CDR3 is CATSRGITGVSYEQYF. CDR3 DNA: TGTGCCACCAGCAGAGGAATAACGGGAGTCTCCTACGAGCAGTACTTC. The genes are TRBV15 and TRBJ2-7; TRBD2 is a possible D gene (6 bases). This CDR3 comprises 16 residues. Germline V gene lookup returns CDR1 LNHNV and CDR2 YYDKDF (reference sequence). V was cut by 1 base and J by 0 bases, with 13 bases left in between.

This clonotype has at least ten counts. The rearrangement uses TRBV12-3 or TRBV12-4 and TRBJ2-5, with a possible D match to TRBD2 (6 bases). The CDR3 spans 16 residues. V gave up 6 bases and J gave up 5 bases, with 22 bases separating them. The CDR3 sequence is CASSLLAAWSGETQYF. The CDR3 nucleotides are TGTGCCAGCAGCCTATTAGCGGCCTGGAGTGGGGAGACCCAGTACTTC.

This sequence joins TRBV29-1 and TRBJ2-5, with D possibly TRBD2 on 6 matching bases. The CDR3 length is 14 residues. In germline, CDR1 is SQVTM, CDR2 ANQGSEA. The germline V and J ends were trimmed by 4 bases and 5 bases, with 17 bases remaining between them. The CDR3 loop reads CSVVAWRRAETQYF. DNA of the CDR3: TGCAGCGTTGTAGCCTGGAGGAGGGCGGAGACCCAGTACTTC. The full variable domain, with the rest looked up from reference TRBV29-1 and TRBJ2-5, is SAVISQKPSRDICQRGTSLTIQCQVDSQVTMMFWYRQQPGQSLTLIATANQGSEATYESGFVIDKFPISRPNLTFSTLTVSNMSPEDSSIYLCSVVAWRRAETQYFGPGTRLLVL.

The chain is built from TRBV7-2 and TRBJ1-2, with D tentatively TRBD1 (6 bases). The ends were cut back, 8 bases at V and 2 bases at J, with 15 bases in the middle. Germline CDR1 is SGHTA and CDR2 is FQGNSA. CDR3 length: 14 amino acids. This CDR3 is CASGVGGTNYGYTF. CDR3 DNA: TGTGCCAGCGGCGTAGGGGGGACAAACTATGGCTACACCTTC.

The chain joins TRBV7-2 to TRBJ1-6; maybe TRBD1 (5 bases). Trimming stripped 5 bases from V and 13 bases from J, with 18 bases between. Germline CDR1 SGHTA, CDR2 FQGNSA. The CDR3 extends over 14 amino acids. CDR3 protein: CASSGTGSNQPLHF. The DNA of the CDR3 is TGTGCCAGCAGCGGGACGGGTAGCAATCAGCCCCTCCACTTT.

DNA of the CDR3: TGTGCCAGCAGTTTACGGTGGGGAGGCTACACCTTC. Encoded protein: CASSLRWGGYTF. This chain uses TRBV12-3 or TRBV12-4 with TRBJ1-2; the D is unclear. This CDR3 spans 12 amino acids. V lost 2 bases and J lost 8, with 9 bases in between.

The CDR3 sequence: CRYGEQYEQYF. As DNA, the CDR3 is TGCAGGTATGGGGAGCAGTACGAGCAGTACTTC. V gene TRBV20-1 combines with J gene TRBJ2-7; TRBD2 might be the D (5 bases). CDR1 is DFQATT and CDR2 is SNEGSKA in the germline V gene (reference sequence). The CDR3 covers 11 residues.

In regard to this clonotype: A much larger clonotype is one base distant, so this may be a read error. The rearrangement uses TRBV29-1 and TRBJ2-7; D perhaps matches TRBD1 (5 bases). V was shortened by 1 base and J by 6 bases, with 19 bases between the two germline ends. The CDR3 extends over 15 amino acids. The germline V gene encodes CDR1 SQVTM and CDR2 ANQGSEA. The CDR3 DNA reads TGCAGCGTTGAAGGGGGCACCTCTTCTTATTTCGAGCAGTACTTC. Its protein product is CSVEGGTSSYFEQYF.

V and J are TRBV20-1 and TRBJ1-5, with a possible D match to TRBD1 (5 bases). This CDR3 has 12 residues. Trimming stripped 5 bases from V and 7 bases from J, with 12 bases between. CDR1 is DFQATT and CDR2 is SNEGSKA in the germline V gene (reference sequence). The CDR3, as DNA: TGCAGTGCTCCCCCGTCAGGGCAGCCCCAGCATTTT. Translated: CSAPPSGQPQHF.

This clonotype showed up many times. The V call is TRBV6-5, the J call TRBJ2-5; 7 bases match TRBD2. This CDR3 region has 13 residues. From germline, CDR1 is MNHEY and CDR2 SVGAGI. The J segment lost 4 bases and the V segment lost 6 bases, leaving 5 bases of the junction unmatched. This chain's CDR3 is CASSPGLVETQYF. As DNA, the CDR3 is TGTGCCAGCAGCCCCGGACTAGTAGAGACCCAGTACTTC.

About this clonotype itself: Given a much more abundant clone one base away, this may be a read error. For the CDR3, the DNA is TGTGCCAGCATTAGCGGGGCCCAAGAGACCCAGTACTTC. Amino acids: CASISGAQETQYF. This rearrangement joins TRBV25-1 to TRBJ2-5; TRBD2 matches 8 bases. CDR3 length: 13 amino acids. The V gene's germline CDR1 is MGHDK and CDR2 SYGVNS. The ends lost 7 bases at V and 1 base at J; junction bases unmatched: 2.

This clonotype was observed a few times. This CDR3 is CASSWGGREAFF. The CDR3 nucleotides read TGTGCCAGCAGTTGGGGGGGTCGTGAAGCTTTCTTT. The chain couples TRBV12-3 or TRBV12-4 to TRBJ1-1; tentatively, D is TRBD1 (5 bases). V gave up 4 bases and J gave up 7 bases, with 10 bases separating them. This CDR3 contains 12 residues.

This rearrangement joins TRBV10-3 to TRBJ1-4; 7 positions agree with TRBD1. CDR3 length equals 11 residues. V lost 10 bases and J lost 8; bases outside the gene matches: 4. CDR1 is ENHRY and CDR2 is SYGVKD in the germline V gene. This CDR3 reads CASTDREKLFF. Here the CDR3 DNA reads TGTGCCAGTACGGACAGGGAAAAACTGTTTTTT.

A few counts support this clonotype. The chain couples TRBV13 to TRBJ2-7, with 10 bases identical to TRBD2. CDR1 and CDR2 (germline): PRHDT, FYEKMQ (reference sequence). V was clipped by 5 bases and J by 4 bases; unmatched bases: 8. The CDR3 runs 15 residues. CDR3: CASSQGGTSEYEQYF. The CDR3 nucleotides are TGTGCCAGCAGCCAAGGTGGGACTAGCGAGTACGAGCAGTACTTC.

This clonotype was observed at least ten times. The chain carries TRBV19 and TRBJ1-5; TRBD1 matches 7 bases. The V gene end was trimmed by 7 bases and the J gene end by 4 bases; junction bases not matched to a gene: 10. Looked up from germline, CDR1 is LNHDA and CDR2 is SQIVND (reference sequence). The CDR3 contains 15 residues. As DNA, the CDR3 is TGTGCCAGTAAACCGGGACAGTCGATTAATCAGCCCCAGCATTTT. As protein: CASKPGQSINQPQHF.

The chain joins TRBV27 to TRBJ1-2, with D uncertain. The CDR3 extends over 14 amino acids. The V gene's germline CDR1 is MNHEY and CDR2 SMNVEV (reference sequence). V dropped 5 bases and J dropped 4 bases, with 14 bases sitting between them. For the CDR3, the DNA is TGTGCCAGCAGTCCTCAGGACGGACTCTATGGCTACACCTTC. As protein: CASSPQDGLYGYTF.

The V gene is TRBV7-9, the J gene TRBJ1-1; 11 bases agree with TRBD1. Losses at the gene ends were 5 bases for V and 10 bases for J; bases not matched to a gene: 9. The CDR3 runs 14 residues. CDR1 and CDR2 (germline): SEHNR, FQNEAQ (reference sequence). This chain's CDR3 is CASSPPDRGQVAFF. The DNA of the CDR3 is TGTGCCAGCAGCCCACCGGACAGGGGGCAAGTAGCTTTCTTT.

This clonotype appeared many times. The chain employs TRBV29-1 and TRBJ1-2, with 7 nucleotides matching TRBD1. Losses at the gene ends were 5 bases for V and 2 bases for J; bases not matched to a gene: 8. Germline CDR1 SQVTM, CDR2 ANQGSEA. The CDR3 loop spans 14 amino acids. CDR3 region: CSVKGDSVNYGYTF. The CDR3 DNA is TGCAGCGTTAAAGGGGACAGTGTAAACTATGGCTACACCTTC.

About this clonotype itself: This may be a read error: a much more frequent sequence differs by one nucleotide. The V and J genes are TRBV5-1 and TRBJ2-2; D possibly corresponds to TRBD1 (6 bases). V was clipped by 1 base and J by 2 bases, with 12 bases between them. Per germline, CDR1 SGHRS and CDR2 YFSETQ. The CDR3 spans 16 residues. Here the CDR3 reads CASSLSGAQNTGELFF. The CDR3 coding sequence is TGCGCCAGCAGCTTGTCAGGGGCGCAAAACACCGGGGAGCTGTTTTTT. The whole variable domain, remainder taken from reference TRBV5-1 and TRBJ2-2, is KAGVTQTPRYLIKTRGQQVTLSCSPISGHRSVSWYQQTPGQGLQFLFEYFSETQRNKGNFPGRFSGRQFSNSRSEMNVSTLELGDSALYLCASSLSGAQNTGELFFGEGSRLTVL.

This clonotype occurred a few times. J is TRBJ1-1 and V is TRBV20-1, with D possibly TRBD1 on 5 matching bases. V dropped 5 bases and J dropped 1 base, with 11 bases sitting between them. This CDR3 is built from 13 residues. CDR1 is DFQATT, CDR2 SNEGSKA, per germline (reference sequence). The CDR3 DNA follows: TGCAGTGCTGCACGGGACGGGAACACTGAAGCTTTCTTT. It codes for CSAARDGNTEAFF.

The J gene is TRBJ1-5, the V gene TRBV6-5; D not certain. CDR3 length: 14 amino acids. The germline gives CDR1 MNHEY, CDR2 SVGAGI. V gave up 5 bases and J gave up 4 bases, with 12 bases separating them. CDR3 nucleotides: TGTGCCAGCAGTGCCCCTGGTGGTAATCAGCCCCAGCATTTT. It yields the protein CASSAPGGNQPQHF.

The chain has TRBV10-3 and TRBJ1-6; possibly TRBD1 for D (5 bases). Germline-derived CDR1 and CDR2 are ENHRY and SYGVKD. This CDR3 region has 14 residues. The DNA for the CDR3 is TGTGCTAGAACAGTTGAGGGGAATAATTCACCCCTCCACTTT. Amino acid sequence: CARTVEGNNSPLHF.

The chain recombines TRBV12-3 or TRBV12-4 with TRBJ1-5; 9 bases are shared with TRBD1. J was trimmed by 7 bases and V by 9 bases; bases with no gene match: 13. This CDR3 has 15 residues. CDR3 DNA sequence: TGTGCCAGTATCCCGGACGGGACAGGGACGCAGCCCCAGCATTTT. It translates to CASIPDGTGTQPQHF.

This chain connects TRBV7-9 to TRBJ2-5; 7 bases align to TRBD1. The CDR3 runs to 16 residues. From germline, CDR1 is SEHNR and CDR2 FQNEAQ (reference sequence). CDR3 loop: CVGQVLSGERQETQYF. In DNA form, the CDR3 reads TGTGTAGGACAGGTTCTCTCTGGGGAGCGCCAAGAGACCCAGTACTTC.

This clonotype was seen ten or more times. CDR3 nucleotides: TGCAGTGCTAGAGATCCATGGGGCAGCAACCAAGAGACCCAGTACTTC. The encoded protein is CSARDPWGSNQETQYF. The V call is TRBV20-1, the J call TRBJ2-5, with D tentatively TRBD1 (5 bases). Trimming stripped 0 bases from V and 0 bases from J, with 14 bases between. Germline CDR1 reads DFQATT; CDR2 reads SNEGSKA (reference sequence). The CDR3 spans 16 residues.

The V and J genes are TRBV20-1 and TRBJ1-2; D gene uncertain. CDR3 length: 8 residues. With 7 bases removed from V and 8 bases from J, the gap between germline ends came to 5 bases. CDR1 is DFQATT and CDR2 is SNEGSKA in the germline V gene (reference sequence). CDR3 loop: CSGAGYTF. Written as DNA, the CDR3 is TGCAGTGGGGCAGGCTACACCTTC.

This clonotype was seen at least ten times. The V call is TRBV7-2, the J call TRBJ1-5, with D perhaps TRBD1 (5 bases). Looked up from germline, CDR1 is SGHTA and CDR2 is FQGNSA. The CDR3 has 13 amino acids. Trimming took off 5 bases at V and 5 bases at J, with 10 bases between the two ends. The CDR3 DNA reads TGTGCCAGCAGCCCCGACAGATATCAGCCCCAGCATTTT. This codes for CASSPDRYQPQHF. Combining the CDR3 with reference TRBV7-2 and TRBJ1-5 gives the whole variable domain GAGVSQSPSNKVTEKGKDVELRCDPISGHTALYWYRQSLGQGLEFLIYFQGNSAPDKSGLPSDRFSAERTGGSVSTLTIQRTQQEDSAVYLCASSPDRYQPQHFGDGTRLSIL.